This record covers a single T cell receptor beta chain. These data are taken from a study of T cell changes during pregnancy in multiple sclerosis. Clones were read by immunoSEQ multiplex PCR, and TCRdb kept only the in-frame ones, dropping some. The sample includes about 120,000 clones, 90% to 95% of them seen just once. V gave up 2 bases and J gave up 4 bases, with 14 bases separating them. The CDR3 runs to 15 residues. Germline values: CDR1 MNHEY, CDR2 SVGAGI. The receptor was derived from a female donor with multiple sclerosis, enrolled in a pregnancy study. The rearrangement links TRBV6-5 to TRBJ2-5; D is unclear. The specimen was peripheral blood, collected in the third trimester of pregnancy. The CDR3: CASSYSTGVGETQYF. The CDR3, as DNA: TGTGCCAGCAGTTACAGTACTGGAGTGGGAGAGACCCAGTACTTC.